This entry lists 6 T cell receptor beta chains sequenced from one sample in a study of blood T cells in healthy people across ages. Together with a sample-barcoded 5' primer, a J-beta primer mix was included in a second PCR lasting about 7 to 12 cycles. MiXCR was run by TCRdb on the 5' RACE reads, yielding one entry per CDR3 protein. The sample consists of 750,000 or so distinct CDR3 sequences, around 25% of them appearing once. The same sample was also studied in work on T cells of mothers and their children.

Sequencing was performed on blood. These receptors were taken from a boy aged 5-17 years in good health.

The chain is built from TRBV20-1 and TRBJ2-2, with a weak D call TRBD2 (6 bases). This CDR3 is 15 amino acids long. Germline values: CDR1 DFQATT, CDR2 SNEGSKA (reference sequence). V was clipped by 1 base and J by 2 bases, with 11 bases between them. The CDR3 coding sequence is TGCAGTGCTAGAGTCGCCGGGGGTAACACCGGGGAGCTGTTTTTT. Its protein is CSARVAGGNTGELFF.

This clonotype was seen only a few times. The chain combines TRBV29-1 with TRBJ2-6, with a possible D match to TRBD2 (5 bases). Germline-derived CDR1 and CDR2 are SQVTM and ANQGSEA. CDR3 length: 15 amino acids. V gave up 4 bases and J gave up 0 bases, with 10 bases separating them. CDR3 sequence (DNA): TGCAGCGTTGCGAGCGGCCGCTCTGGGGCCAACGTCCTGACTTTC. Amino acid sequence: CSVASGRSGANVLTF.

This chain links TRBV3-1 with TRBJ1-1; 7 nucleotides align to TRBD1. There are 14 residues in the CDR3. Germline assignment: CDR1 LGHDT and CDR2 YNNKEL (reference sequence). V dropped 1 base and J dropped 5; count of bases not matched to a gene: 4. Here the CDR3 reads CASSQVGGGTEAFF. CDR3 bases: TGTGCCAGCAGCCAAGTAGGGGGCGGGACTGAAGCTTTCTTT.

This clonotype was found a few times. This chain joins TRBV5-1 and TRBJ2-3; TRBD1 agrees at 10 bases. CDR1 is SGHRS and CDR2 is YFSETQ in the germline V gene. With V trimmed by 1 base and J by 4 bases, 3 bases remained unmatched. The CDR3 runs 15 residues. CDR3 bases: TGCGCCAGCAGCTTGTATGGACAGGGGGCAGATACGCAGTATTTT. It encodes CASSLYGQGADTQYF.

The chain recombines TRBV3-1 with TRBJ2-6, with D possibly matching TRBD1 (6 bases). The CDR3 extends over 16 amino acids. Germline loops: CDR1 LGHDT, CDR2 YNNKEL (reference sequence). The V end lost 4 bases, the J end lost 3 bases, and 13 bases lay between the germline ends. The chain's CDR3 is CASSPMTGYGANVLTF. As DNA, the CDR3 is TGTGCCAGCAGCCCTATGACAGGTTATGGGGCCAACGTCCTGACTTTC.

This clonotype was counted between two and nine times. The CDR3 region has the DNA TGCAGTGCTAGAGATCTTTCCCAAGAGACCCAGTACTTC. It codes for CSARDLSQETQYF. The J gene is TRBJ2-5, the V gene TRBV20-1; D is unresolved. The CDR3 is 13 amino acids. Deletions cut 0 bases from V and 1 base from J, with 6 bases between. Germline assignment: CDR1 DFQATT and CDR2 SNEGSKA (reference sequence).